The 10 T cell receptor beta chains below all came from one sample that was sequenced in a study of blood T cell repertoires in COVID-19. Data came from immunoSEQ multiplex PCR; TCRdb stores just in-frame clones and leaves some out. This sample has about 89,000 clones, with over 65% found just once. The sequenced material came from peripheral blood. Receptors were obtained from a human donor in a cohort sampled during active COVID-19.

In DNA form, the CDR3 reads TGTGCCATCAGTGAAGTAGCGGGAGGCTTCGAGCAGTACTTC. Its translation: CAISEVAGGFEQYF. The rearrangement joins TRBV10-3 to TRBJ2-7, with TRBD2 matching 10 bases. In germline, CDR1 is ENHRY, CDR2 SYGVKD. After removal of 3 bases from V and 6 bases from J, the junction contained 5 bases not matched to a gene. The length of the CDR3 is 14 residues.

The CDR3 sequence: CASSHQREDNEQFF. CDR3 bases: TGTGCCAGTAGTCACCAGCGGGAAGACAATGAGCAGTTCTTC. This chain uses TRBV19 with TRBJ2-1; TRBD2 aligns across 7 bases. This CDR3 is built from 14 residues. CDR1 and CDR2 from the germline V gene are LNHDA and SQIVND (reference sequence). The J segment lost 5 bases and the V segment lost 5 bases, leaving 6 bases of the junction unmatched.

The rearrangement uses TRBV9 and TRBJ2-1, with TRBD2 matching 9 bases. Per the germline V gene, CDR1 is SGDLS and CDR2 is YYNGEE. The CDR3 loop spans 18 amino acids. The J segment lost 5 bases and the V segment lost 0 bases, leaving 12 bases of the junction unmatched. CDR3 amino acids: CASSVGLSGRLNDNEQFF. Written as DNA, the CDR3 is TGTGCCAGCAGCGTAGGATTGAGCGGGAGGTTGAATGACAATGAGCAGTTCTTC.

The chain carries TRBV7-6 and TRBJ2-3, with 8 bases matching TRBD2. The V gene's germline CDR1 is SGHVS and CDR2 FNYEAQ. CDR3 length: 17 amino acids. V trimming: 5 bases; J trimming: 1 base; junction bases outside the gene matches: 11. The CDR3 bases are TGTGCCAGCAGCCTAGAATTCGGAGCGGGGGGCACAGATACGCAGTATTTT. This translates into CASSLEFGAGGTDTQYF.

The chain carries TRBV7-3 and TRBJ2-3, with D maybe TRBD1 (5 bases). Looked up from germline, CDR1 is SGHTA and CDR2 is FQGTGA. Trimming stripped 3 bases from V and 1 base from J, with 11 bases between. This CDR3 region has 15 residues. CDR3 coding DNA: TGTGCCAGCAGCTTTGCAGGGTTTCGCACAGATACGCAGTATTTT. As protein: CASSFAGFRTDTQYF.

The rearrangement joins TRBV5-1 to TRBJ2-5; TRBD2 is a possible D gene (5 bases). Germline V lookup: CDR1 SGHRS, CDR2 YFSETQ. CDR3 length: 14 amino acids. The V end lost 0 bases, the J end lost 4 bases, and 10 bases lay between the germline ends. The CDR3 DNA follows: TGCGCCAGCAGCTTGGGTGGGAGTGGAGAGACCCAGTACTTC. Protein sequence: CASSLGGSGETQYF.

The chain links TRBV27 to TRBJ2-7; 10 bases line up with TRBD2. Germline assignment: CDR1 MNHEY and CDR2 SMNVEV (reference sequence). V shed 5 bases and J 3 bases; nucleotides not matched to a gene: 13. The CDR3 has 17 residues. The chain's CDR3 is CASSASLAGAQRYEQYF. The CDR3, as DNA: TGTGCCAGCAGTGCGAGCCTAGCGGGAGCCCAACGCTACGAGCAGTACTTC.

This chain uses TRBV6-5 with TRBJ2-1, with 10 bases identical to TRBD2. The CDR3 runs to 15 residues. Germline V gene sequence: CDR1 MNHEY, CDR2 SVGAGI. J lost 6 bases, V lost 6 bases, and 8 bases had no gene match. The CDR3 protein is CASRALAGRGNEQFF. The CDR3 coding sequence is TGTGCCAGCAGAGCACTAGCGGGAAGAGGCAATGAGCAGTTCTTC.

This rearrangement joins TRBV2 to TRBJ1-1, with TRBD1 as a possible D gene (5 bases). Trimming cost V 6 bases and J 4 bases, with 12 bases left between them. The CDR3 consists of 13 residues. Germline CDR1 and CDR2: SNHLY and FYNNEI. The CDR3 region has the DNA TGTGCCAGCAGAGACAGACAGAGCACTGAAGCTTTCTTT. It translates to CASRDRQSTEAFF.

The rearrangement links TRBV7-3 to TRBJ2-6, with D possibly matching TRBD1 (6 bases). Trimming removed 5 bases at V and 2 bases at J, with 10 bases between. CDR1 and CDR2 from the germline V gene are SGHTA and FQGTGA. This CDR3 contains 15 residues. The CDR3 sequence is CASSQGGAGANVLTF. The CDR3 DNA is TGTGCCAGCAGCCAAGGGGGTGCTGGGGCCAACGTCCTGACTTTC.